The T cell receptor beta chain described here comes from a study of T cell responses to AZD1222 COVID-19 vaccine. The CDR3 has 12 residues. In germline, CDR1 is GTSNPN, CDR2 SVGIG (reference sequence). Trimming removed 5 bases from V and 3 bases from J, with 11 bases in between. Study-wide points: The donor cohort was predominantly white British with a female majority, and clonal diversity may have been underestimated. No day 14 peak samples; only post-peak repertoires were characterized.

A remark on this clone: No antigen is known for it.

Using immunoSEQ multiplex PCR, the repertoire was profiled, and TCRdb retains in-frame clones only, with some absent. The sample lists about 160,000 clones; roughly nine tenths were seen once. The chain couples TRBV30 to TRBJ2-7, with a possible D match to TRBD1 (5 bases). The receptor was derived from an adult in good health. Specimen: peripheral blood, collected on day 0 of AZD1222 vaccination. The CDR3 DNA reads TGTGCCTGGGACCAGGGAAACTACGAGCAGTACTTC. It translates to CAWDQGNYEQYF.